This is a list of T cell receptor beta chains from one sample in a study of human T cells and chemical hapten exposure. TCRdb recomputed calls from the RACE reads with MiXCR, one row per CDR3 protein. The table records about 380,000 distinct CDR3 sequences, 4% to 6% of them present only once. Here the sequenced sample was whole blood, taken in connection with sensitization to the hapten diphenylcyclopropenone (DPC). These receptors originate from a woman aged 45-59 years with alopecia areata. Some clones in this sample may be carry-over from other donors' samples. Both conserved end residues are part of each CDR3. D genes are given only for firm matches. The size field is filled for only some rows; it gives once, few, many or a size class.

V: TRBV6-4; D: NA; J: TRBJ1-5; size: many; CDR3: CASSEGGGNQPQHF; DNA: TGTGCCAGCAGTGAAGGCGGGGGCAATCAGCCCCAGCATTTT
V: TRBV28; D: NA; J: TRBJ1-5; size: many; CDR3: CASSSKQGYNQPQHF; DNA: TGTGCCAGCAGTTCTAAACAGGGATACAATCAGCCCCAGCATTTT
V: TRBV24-1; D: TRBD2; J: TRBJ2-3; size: NA; CDR3: CATSDLAASGSTDTQYF; DNA: TGTGCCACCAGTGATTTAGCGGCTAGCGGGAGTACAGATACGCAGTATTTT
V: TRBV9; D: NA; J: TRBJ1-2; size: few; CDR3: CASSKDGRNYGYTF; DNA: TGTGCCAGCAGCAAGGACGGGAGAAACTATGGCTACACCTTC
V: TRBV6-6; D: NA; J: TRBJ2-5; size: many; CDR3: CASSSRGTQYF; DNA: TGTGCCAGCAGTTCTCGGGGGACCCAGTACTTC
V: TRBV29-1; D: TRBD1; J: TRBJ2-1; size: many; CDR3: CSVEDPDRGPHNEQFF; DNA: TGCAGCGTTGAAGATCCTGACAGGGGGCCCCACAATGAGCAGTTCTTC
V: TRBV9; D: NA; J: TRBJ2-3; size: many; CDR3: CASSASGTSTDTQYF; DNA: TGTGCCAGCAGCGCAAGCGGAACTAGCACAGATACGCAGTATTTT
V: TRBV20-1; D: NA; J: TRBJ2-2; size: few; CDR3: CSARDGGSGTGELFF; DNA: TGCAGTGCTAGAGATGGAGGGTCGGGGACCGGGGAGCTGTTTTTT
V: TRBV9; D: NA; J: TRBJ1-1; size: NA; CDR3: CASSVASGRAFF; DNA: TGTGCCAGCAGCGTAGCATCAGGGAGGGCTTTCTTT
V: TRBV6-5; D: NA; J: TRBJ1-5; size: NA; CDR3: CASSRYPRASNQPQHF; DNA: TGTGCCAGCAGTCGGTATCCGAGGGCCAGCAATCAGCCCCAGCATTTT
V: TRBV12-3/TRBV12-4; D: NA; J: TRBJ1-6; size: many; CDR3: CASSRGASSPLHF; DNA: TGTGCCAGCAGCCGGGGGGCATCTTCACCCCTCCACTTT
V: TRBV6-6; D: NA; J: TRBJ2-7; size: many; CDR3: CAIRGVGGYEQYF; DNA: TGTGCCATCCGGGGAGTGGGGGGATACGAGCAGTACTTC
V: TRBV2; D: NA; J: TRBJ2-7; size: many; CDR3: CASSVELFYEQYF; DNA: TGTGCCAGCAGTGTGGAACTGTTCTACGAGCAGTACTTC
V: TRBV7-2; D: NA; J: TRBJ1-5; size: many; CDR3: CASSLNKNQPQHF; DNA: TGTGCCAGCAGCCTAAATAAAAATCAGCCCCAGCATTTT
V: TRBV30; D: NA; J: TRBJ2-7; size: NA; CDR3: CAWSRRGRSEQYF; DNA: TGTGCCTGGAGTCGGAGGGGACGGTCCGAGCAGTACTTC
V: TRBV5-6; D: NA; J: TRBJ2-5; size: many; CDR3: CASSSEIQETQYF; DNA: TGTGCCAGCAGCTCAGAAATCCAAGAGACCCAGTACTTC
V: TRBV20-1; D: NA; J: TRBJ1-2; size: many; CDR3: CSAQQPYGYTF; DNA: TGCAGTGCCCAACAGCCCTATGGCTACACCTTC
V: TRBV28; D: NA; J: TRBJ2-7; size: few; CDR3: CASSPTPLQRTYEQYF; DNA: TGTGCCAGCAGTCCTACCCCTTTACAGCGGACCTACGAGCAGTACTTC
V: TRBV6-1; D: NA; J: TRBJ2-1; size: many; CDR3: CASSVKGNEQFF; DNA: TGTGCCAGCAGTGTAAAGGGGAATGAGCAGTTCTTC
V: TRBV20-1; D: TRBD2; J: TRBJ2-3; size: many; CDR3: CSAAGLAGGTDTQYF; DNA: TGCAGTGCTGCGGGACTAGCGGGAGGGACAGATACGCAGTATTTT
V: TRBV12-3/TRBV12-4; D: TRBD1; J: TRBJ1-5; size: NA; CDR3: CASSSGTGGPQPQHF; DNA: TGTGCCAGCAGTTCCGGGACAGGGGGCCCCCAGCCCCAGCATTTT
V: TRBV27; D: NA; J: TRBJ2-7; size: many; CDR3: CASSLLGLDEQYF; DNA: TGTGCCAGCAGTTTATTAGGGTTGGACGAGCAGTACTTC
V: TRBV6-5; D: NA; J: TRBJ2-7; size: many; CDR3: CASSYSGLSRGYEQYF; DNA: TGTGCCAGCAGTTACTCAGGTCTAAGCCGGGGGTATGAGCAGTACTTC
V: TRBV12-3/TRBV12-4; D: NA; J: TRBJ1-1; size: few; CDR3: CASSFEGFRTEAFF; DNA: TGTGCCAGCAGTTTCGAAGGTTTTAGAACTGAAGCTTTCTTT
V: TRBV5-4; D: NA; J: TRBJ2-3; size: once; CDR3: CASSLETVTDTQYF; DNA: TGTGCCAGCAGCTTAGAGACAGTCACAGATACGCAGTATTTT
V: TRBV24-1; D: NA; J: TRBJ1-1; size: NA; CDR3: CATSDRLNTEAFF; DNA: TGTGCCACCAGTGATAGGTTGAACACTGAAGCTTTCTTT
V: TRBV29-1; D: TRBD2; J: TRBJ2-1; size: many; CDR3: CSVDGLAGINEQFF; DNA: TGCAGCGTTGACGGGCTAGCGGGGATCAATGAGCAGTTCTTC
V: TRBV20-1; D: TRBD2; J: TRBJ2-3; size: many; CDR3: CSARDLAGGGADTQYF; DNA: TGCAGTGCTAGAGACCTAGCGGGAGGGGGCGCAGATACGCAGTATTTT
V: TRBV6-2/TRBV6-3; D: NA; J: TRBJ2-5; size: many; CDR3: CASSYSMETQYF; DNA: TGTGCCAGCAGTTACTCGATGGAGACCCAGTACTTC
V: TRBV5-1; D: TRBD2; J: TRBJ2-1; size: few; CDR3: CASRPAVLAGENEQFF; DNA: TGCGCCAGCAGACCCGCTGTACTAGCGGGAGAGAATGAGCAGTTCTTC
V: TRBV5-1; D: NA; J: TRBJ2-7; size: many; CDR3: CASSLELVGEQYF; DNA: TGCGCCAGCAGCTTGGAGCTGGTCGGCGAGCAGTACTTC
V: TRBV12-3/TRBV12-4; D: TRBD2; J: TRBJ2-3; size: many; CDR3: CASSLVLLAGGTTDTQYF; DNA: TGTGCCAGCAGTTTAGTTCTATTAGCGGGAGGAACCACAGATACGCAGTATTTT
V: TRBV28; D: NA; J: TRBJ2-1; size: many; CDR3: CASSRLAPYNEQFF; DNA: TGTGCCAGCAGCCGTCTCGCGCCTTACAATGAGCAGTTCTTC
V: TRBV28; D: NA; J: TRBJ1-4; size: few; CDR3: CASSPLGTSNEKLFF; DNA: TGTGCCAGCAGCCCCCTCGGGACATCGAATGAAAAACTGTTTTTT
V: TRBV12-3/TRBV12-4; D: TRBD1; J: TRBJ2-3; size: many; CDR3: CASSLGQGSPDTQYF; DNA: TGTGCCAGCAGTTTAGGACAGGGGAGCCCAGATACGCAGTATTTT
V: TRBV6-5; D: TRBD1; J: TRBJ1-2; size: many; CDR3: CASRTGEIGYTF; DNA: TGTGCCAGCAGAACAGGGGAGATTGGCTACACCTTC
V: TRBV29-1; D: NA; J: TRBJ2-3; size: NA; CDR3: CSVEPGPSDTQYF; DNA: TGCAGCGTTGAGCCCGGACCTTCAGATACGCAGTATTTT
V: TRBV7-9; D: TRBD1; J: TRBJ2-3; size: many; CDR3: CASSPQGALSTDTQYF; DNA: TGTGCCAGCAGCCCACAGGGGGCTCTTAGCACAGATACGCAGTATTTT
V: TRBV30; D: NA; J: TRBJ1-1; size: few; CDR3: CAWSFGQRPTEAFF; DNA: TGTGCCTGGTCATTTGGACAGAGACCCACTGAAGCTTTCTTT
V: TRBV12-3/TRBV12-4; D: NA; J: TRBJ1-5; size: many; CDR3: CASSLQGTEQPQHF; DNA: TGTGCCAGCAGTTTACAGGGGACGGAACAGCCCCAGCATTTT
V: TRBV10-3; D: NA; J: TRBJ2-5; size: many; CDR3: CAISAKETQYF; DNA: TGTGCCATCAGTGCGAAAGAGACCCAGTACTTC
V: TRBV6-5; D: NA; J: TRBJ1-5; size: few; CDR3: CASRPDGSNQPQHF; DNA: TGTGCCAGCAGGCCGGACGGTAGCAATCAGCCCCAGCATTTT
V: TRBV7-8; D: NA; J: TRBJ1-5; size: NA; CDR3: CASSPAGGGQPQHF; DNA: TGTGCCAGCAGCCCGGCGGGGGGCGGCCAGCCCCAGCATTTT
V: TRBV28; D: NA; J: TRBJ2-1; size: few; CDR3: CASRRGAGEQFF; DNA: TGTGCCAGCAGGAGAGGGGCAGGTGAGCAGTTCTTC
V: TRBV7-2; D: TRBD1; J: TRBJ2-7; size: NA; CDR3: CASSSTGDRGEQYF; DNA: TGTGCCAGCAGCTCCACCGGGGACAGGGGGGAGCAGTACTTC
V: TRBV5-5; D: TRBD2; J: TRBJ2-5; size: many; CDR3: CASSLSGRTQETQYF; DNA: TGTGCCAGCAGCTTGAGCGGGAGGACCCAAGAGACCCAGTACTTC
V: TRBV29-1; D: TRBD1; J: TRBJ2-3; size: many; CDR3: CSATGVADTQYF; DNA: TGCAGCGCCACAGGGGTGGCAGATACGCAGTATTTT
V: TRBV24-1; D: NA; J: TRBJ2-7; size: many; CDR3: CATSEAWRSSYEQYF; DNA: TGTGCCACCAGTGAAGCTTGGCGTTCCTCCTACGAGCAGTACTTC